The entry below describes one T cell receptor beta chain. This table comes from immunoSEQ multiplex PCR, and its TCRdb copy is limited to in-frame clones, with some not included. The sample contains over 25,000 clones, approximately 85% of which appear only once. This record belongs to a study of OX40 agonist ivuxolimab in advanced cancers. CDR1 is SGHNT, CDR2 YYREEE, per germline (reference sequence). The V end lost 2 bases, the J end lost 6 bases, and 9 bases lay between the germline ends. The CDR3 extends over 12 amino acids. The sequenced sample was CD4+ or CD8+ T cells sorted from blood, obtained in a trial of the OX40 agonist ivuxolimab. The genes are TRBV5-4 and TRBJ2-7; D possibly corresponds to TRBD2 (6 bases). This clonotype originated in an adult with an advanced solid tumor such as melanoma, head and neck, liver or kidney cancer. CDR3 nucleotide sequence: TGTGCCAGCAGCTTCCAGGGAGGCGAGCAGTACTTC. Translation: CASSFQGGEQYF.